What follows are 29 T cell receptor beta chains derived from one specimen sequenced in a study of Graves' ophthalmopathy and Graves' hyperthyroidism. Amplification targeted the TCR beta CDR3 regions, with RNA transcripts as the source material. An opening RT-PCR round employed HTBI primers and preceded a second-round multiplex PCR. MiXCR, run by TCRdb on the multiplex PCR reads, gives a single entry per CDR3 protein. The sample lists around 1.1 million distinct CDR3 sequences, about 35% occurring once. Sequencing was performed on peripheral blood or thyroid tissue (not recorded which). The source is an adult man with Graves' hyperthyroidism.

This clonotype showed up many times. CDR3 region: CASIEQGFVNTGELFF. In nucleotides, the CDR3 is TGTGCCAGTATCGAACAGGGGTTTGTTAACACCGGGGAGCTGTTTTTT. V and J are TRBV19 and TRBJ2-2; 7 bases match TRBD1. Germline V lookup: CDR1 LNHDA, CDR2 SQIVND (reference sequence). This CDR3 has 16 amino acids. The V segment lost 7 bases and the J segment 2 bases; nucleotides outside the gene matches: 10. The variable domain in full, completed from reference TRBV19 and TRBJ2-2, reads DGGITQSPKYLFRKEGQNVTLSCEQNLNHDAMYWYRQDPGQGLRLIYYSQIVNDFQKGDIAEGYSVSREKKESFPLTVTSAQKNPTAFYLCASIEQGFVNTGELFFGEGSRLTVL.

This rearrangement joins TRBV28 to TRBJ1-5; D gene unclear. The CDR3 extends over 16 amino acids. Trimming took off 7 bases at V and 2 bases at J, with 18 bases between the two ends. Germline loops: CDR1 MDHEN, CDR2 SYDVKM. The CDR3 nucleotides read TGTGCCAGCACCCTTGGAGGGTCTCTCCGCAATCAGCCCCAGCATTTT. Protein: CASTLGGSLRNQPQHF.

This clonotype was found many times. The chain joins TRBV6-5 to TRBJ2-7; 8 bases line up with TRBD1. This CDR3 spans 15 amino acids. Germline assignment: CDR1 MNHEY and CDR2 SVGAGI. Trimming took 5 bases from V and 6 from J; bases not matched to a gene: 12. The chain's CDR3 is CASSNTRTGLAEQYF. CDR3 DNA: TGTGCCAGCAGTAACACTCGGACAGGGTTAGCCGAGCAGTACTTC.

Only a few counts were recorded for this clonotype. CDR3: CSATTSGGTHTKTYEQYF. For the CDR3, the DNA is TGCAGTGCAACTACTAGCGGGGGGACTCACACGAAAACCTACGAGCAGTACTTC. V and J are TRBV20-1 and TRBJ2-7; 12 bases align to TRBD2. Germline V gene data show CDR1 as DFQATT and CDR2 as SNEGSKA (reference sequence). V gave up 6 bases and J gave up 2 bases; unmatched junction bases: 17. The CDR3 totals 18 residues.

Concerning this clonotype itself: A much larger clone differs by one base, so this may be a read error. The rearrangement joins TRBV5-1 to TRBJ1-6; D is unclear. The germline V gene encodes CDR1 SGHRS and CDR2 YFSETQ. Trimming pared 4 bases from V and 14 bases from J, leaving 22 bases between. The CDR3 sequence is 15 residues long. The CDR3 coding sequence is TGCGCCAGCAGCAAAAGCATTTCTGGAGCGGAGACCCTCCACTTT. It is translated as CASSKSISGAETLHF.

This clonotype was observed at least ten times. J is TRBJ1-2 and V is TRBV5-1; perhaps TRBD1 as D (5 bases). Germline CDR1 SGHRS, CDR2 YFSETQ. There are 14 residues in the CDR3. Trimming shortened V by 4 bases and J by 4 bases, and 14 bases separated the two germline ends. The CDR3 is CASSLTGTSYGYTF. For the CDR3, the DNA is TGCGCCAGCAGCCTTACCGGGACGAGCTATGGCTACACCTTC.

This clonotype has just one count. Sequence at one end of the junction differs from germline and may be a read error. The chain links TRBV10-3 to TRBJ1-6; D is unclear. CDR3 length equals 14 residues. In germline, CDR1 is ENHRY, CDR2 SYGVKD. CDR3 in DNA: TGTGCCAGCAGTTTATTAATCCGGGATTCACCCCTCCACTTT. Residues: CASSLLIRDSPLHF.

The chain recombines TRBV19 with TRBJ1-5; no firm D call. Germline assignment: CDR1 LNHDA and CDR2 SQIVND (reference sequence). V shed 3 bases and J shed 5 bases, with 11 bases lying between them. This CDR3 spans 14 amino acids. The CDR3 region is CASSIYGNDQPQHF. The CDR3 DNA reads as TGTGCCAGTAGTATTTACGGTAACGATCAGCCCCAGCATTTT. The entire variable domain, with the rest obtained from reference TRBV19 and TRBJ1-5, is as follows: DGGITQSPKYLFRKEGQNVTLSCEQNLNHDAMYWYRQDPGQGLRLIYYSQIVNDFQKGDIAEGYSVSREKKESFPLTVTSAQKNPTAFYLCASSIYGNDQPQHFGDGTRLSIL.

The CDR3 region is CASSGTTGGPYEQYF. The CDR3 DNA reads TGTGCCAGCAGCGGCACGACAGGGGGGCCCTACGAGCAGTACTTC. The J gene is TRBJ2-7, the V gene TRBV7-9; TRBD1 agrees at 9 bases. Trimming took 5 bases from V and 2 from J; bases not matched to a gene: 7. Germline V gene sequence: CDR1 SEHNR, CDR2 FQNEAQ (reference sequence). The CDR3 covers 15 residues.

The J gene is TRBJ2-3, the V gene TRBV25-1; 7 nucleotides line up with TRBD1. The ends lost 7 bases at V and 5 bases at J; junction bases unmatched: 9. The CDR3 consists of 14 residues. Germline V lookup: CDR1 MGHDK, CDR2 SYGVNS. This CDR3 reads CASTGTGVGDTQYF. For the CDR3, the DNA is TGTGCCAGCACCGGTACAGGGGTGGGAGATACGCAGTATTTT.

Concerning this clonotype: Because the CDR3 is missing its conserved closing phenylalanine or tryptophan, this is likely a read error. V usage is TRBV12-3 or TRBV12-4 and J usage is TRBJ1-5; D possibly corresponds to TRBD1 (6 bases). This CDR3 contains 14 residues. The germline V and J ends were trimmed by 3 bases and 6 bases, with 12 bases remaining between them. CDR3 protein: CASSLGQGIQPQHS. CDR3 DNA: TGTGCCAGCAGTTTGGGGCAGGGGATTCAGCCCCAGCATTCT.

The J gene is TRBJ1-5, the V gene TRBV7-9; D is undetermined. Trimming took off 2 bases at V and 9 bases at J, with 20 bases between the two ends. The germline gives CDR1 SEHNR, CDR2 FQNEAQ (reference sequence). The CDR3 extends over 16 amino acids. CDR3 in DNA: TGTGCCAGCAGCTTATTGACCCGACCAGCTACGACGCCCCAGCATTTT. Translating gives CASSLLTRPATTPQHF.

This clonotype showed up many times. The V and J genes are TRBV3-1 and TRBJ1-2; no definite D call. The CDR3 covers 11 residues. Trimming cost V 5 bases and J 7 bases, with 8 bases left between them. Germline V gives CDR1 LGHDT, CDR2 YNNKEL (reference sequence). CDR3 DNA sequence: TGTGCCAGCAGCTGGACTGGTGGCTACACCTTC. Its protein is CASSWTGGYTF.

The CDR3 sequence: CASSQELESGANVLTF. The DNA for the CDR3 is TGCGCCAGCAGCCAAGAACTAGAATCCGGGGCCAACGTCCTGACTTTC. V usage is TRBV4-3 and J usage is TRBJ2-6, with a tentative D call TRBD2 (5 bases). Looked up from germline, CDR1 is LGHNA and CDR2 is YSLEER. V was shortened by 0 bases and J by 4 bases, with 10 bases between the two germline ends. This CDR3 is 16 amino acids long.

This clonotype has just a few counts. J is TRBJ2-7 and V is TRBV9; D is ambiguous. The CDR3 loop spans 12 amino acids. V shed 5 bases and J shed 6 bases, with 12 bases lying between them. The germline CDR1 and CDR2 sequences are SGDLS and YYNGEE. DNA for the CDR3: TGTGCCAGCAGTTCAACAGTCGGCGAGCAGTACTTC. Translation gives CASSSTVGEQYF. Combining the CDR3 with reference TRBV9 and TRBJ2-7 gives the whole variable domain DSGVTQTPKHLITATGQRVTLRCSPRSGDLSVYWYQQSLDQGLQFLIQYYNGEERAKGNILERFSAQQFPDLHSELNLSSLELGDSALYFCASSSTVGEQYFGPGTRLTVT.

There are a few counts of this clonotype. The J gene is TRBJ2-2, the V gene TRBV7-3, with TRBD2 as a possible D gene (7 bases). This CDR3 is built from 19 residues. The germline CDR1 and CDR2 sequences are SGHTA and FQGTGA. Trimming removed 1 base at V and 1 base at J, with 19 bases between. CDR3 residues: CASSLMRGPGGLNTGELFF. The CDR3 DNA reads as TGTGCCAGCAGCTTAATGCGGGGGCCTGGCGGCCTGAACACCGGGGAGCTGTTTTTT.

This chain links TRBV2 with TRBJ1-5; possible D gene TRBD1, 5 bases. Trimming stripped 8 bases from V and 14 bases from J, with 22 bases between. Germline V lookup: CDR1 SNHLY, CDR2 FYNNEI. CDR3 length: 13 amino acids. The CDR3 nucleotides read TGTGCCAGCTGGGGACTAGCGGGAGTCTACGAGCATTTT. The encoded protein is CASWGLAGVYEHF. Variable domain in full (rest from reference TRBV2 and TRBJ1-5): EPEVTQTPSHQVTQMGQEVILRCVPISNHLYFYWYRQILGQKVEFLVSFYNNEISEKSEIFDDQFSVERPDGSNFTLKIRSTKLEDSAMYFCASWGLAGVYEHFGDGTRLSIL.

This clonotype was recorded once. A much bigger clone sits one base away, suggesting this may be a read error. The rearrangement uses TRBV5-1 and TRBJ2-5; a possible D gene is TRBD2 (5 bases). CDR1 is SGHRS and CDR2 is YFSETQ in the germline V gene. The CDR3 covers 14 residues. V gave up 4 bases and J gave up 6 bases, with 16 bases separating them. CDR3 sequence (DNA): TGCGCCAGCAGCCCTCCGGTGGGAGTGAAGACCCAGTACTTC. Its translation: CASSPPVGVKTQYF.

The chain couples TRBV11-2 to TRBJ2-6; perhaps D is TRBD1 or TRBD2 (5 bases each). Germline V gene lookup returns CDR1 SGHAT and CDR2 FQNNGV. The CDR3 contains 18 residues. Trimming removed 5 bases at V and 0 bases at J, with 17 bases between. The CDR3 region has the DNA TGTGCCAGCAGCCAGGAAGCCTGGGACCGCTCTGGGGCCAACGTCCTGACTTTC. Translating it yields CASSQEAWDRSGANVLTF. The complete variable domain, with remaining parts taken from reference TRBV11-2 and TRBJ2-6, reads EAGVAQSPRYKIIEKRQSVAFWCNPISGHATLYWYQQILGQGPKLLIQFQNNGVVDDSQLPKDRFSAERLKGVDSTLKIQPAKLEDSAVYLCASSQEAWDRSGANVLTFGAGSRLTVL.

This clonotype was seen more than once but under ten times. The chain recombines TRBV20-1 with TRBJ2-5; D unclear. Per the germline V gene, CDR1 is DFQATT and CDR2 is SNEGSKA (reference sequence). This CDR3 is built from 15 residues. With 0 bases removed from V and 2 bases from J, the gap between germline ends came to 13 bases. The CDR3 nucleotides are TGCAGTGCTAGAGATTATTCGACGGATCAAGAGACCCAGTACTTC. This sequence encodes CSARDYSTDQETQYF.

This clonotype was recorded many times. In nucleotides, the CDR3 is TGTGCCAGCAGATCTAGGGGGGGGCGGCAATCTTCTGGGGCCAACGTCCTGACTTTC. Amino acid sequence: CASRSRGGRQSSGANVLTF. The rearrangement links TRBV7-2 to TRBJ2-6, with a possible D match to TRBD2 (7 bases). From germline, CDR1 is SGHTA and CDR2 FQGNSA. The CDR3 length is 19 residues. Trimming took off 6 bases at V and 1 base at J, with 22 bases between the two ends.

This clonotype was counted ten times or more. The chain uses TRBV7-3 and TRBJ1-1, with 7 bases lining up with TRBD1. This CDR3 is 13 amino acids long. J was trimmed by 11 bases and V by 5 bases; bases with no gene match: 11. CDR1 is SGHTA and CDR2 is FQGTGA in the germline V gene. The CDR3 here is CASSPRTGTRAFF. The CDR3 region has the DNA TGTGCCAGCAGCCCACGGACAGGAACGAGGGCTTTCTTT.

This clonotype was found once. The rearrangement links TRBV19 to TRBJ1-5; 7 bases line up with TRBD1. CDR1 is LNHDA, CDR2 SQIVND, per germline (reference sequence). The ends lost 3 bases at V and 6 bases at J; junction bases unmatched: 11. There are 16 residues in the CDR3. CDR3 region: CASSISRTGRGQPQHF. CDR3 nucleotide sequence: TGTGCCAGTAGTATCTCCCGGACAGGAAGAGGTCAGCCCCAGCATTTT. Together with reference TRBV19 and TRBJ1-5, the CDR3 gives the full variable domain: DGGITQSPKYLFRKEGQNVTLSCEQNLNHDAMYWYRQDPGQGLRLIYYSQIVNDFQKGDIAEGYSVSREKKESFPLTVTSAQKNPTAFYLCASSISRTGRGQPQHFGDGTRLSIL.

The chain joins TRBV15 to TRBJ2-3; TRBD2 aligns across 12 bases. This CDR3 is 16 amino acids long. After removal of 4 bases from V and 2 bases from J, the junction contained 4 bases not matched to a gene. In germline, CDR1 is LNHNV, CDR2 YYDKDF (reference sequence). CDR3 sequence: CATSKRTSGATDTQYF. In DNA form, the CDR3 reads TGTGCCACCAGCAAGCGGACTAGCGGGGCCACAGATACGCAGTATTTT.

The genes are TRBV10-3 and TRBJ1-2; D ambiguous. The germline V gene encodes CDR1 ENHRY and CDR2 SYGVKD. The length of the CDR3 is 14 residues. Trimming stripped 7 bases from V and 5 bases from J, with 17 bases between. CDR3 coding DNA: TGTGCCATCACATGGGAGGACGGAGGATATGGCTACACCTTC. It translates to CAITWEDGGYGYTF.

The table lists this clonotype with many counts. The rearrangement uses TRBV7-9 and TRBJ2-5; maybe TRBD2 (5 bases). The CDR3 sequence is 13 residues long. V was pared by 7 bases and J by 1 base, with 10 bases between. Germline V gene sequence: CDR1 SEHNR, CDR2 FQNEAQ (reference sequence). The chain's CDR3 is CASTGGTQETQYF. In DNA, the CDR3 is TGTGCCAGCACCGGAGGCACCCAAGAGACCCAGTACTTC.

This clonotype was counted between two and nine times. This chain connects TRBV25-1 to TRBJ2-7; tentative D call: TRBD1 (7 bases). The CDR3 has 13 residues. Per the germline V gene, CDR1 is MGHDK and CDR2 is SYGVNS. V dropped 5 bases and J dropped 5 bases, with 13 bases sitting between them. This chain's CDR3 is CASSFQGGDEQYF. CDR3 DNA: TGTGCCAGCAGTTTTCAGGGGGGCGACGAGCAGTACTTC.

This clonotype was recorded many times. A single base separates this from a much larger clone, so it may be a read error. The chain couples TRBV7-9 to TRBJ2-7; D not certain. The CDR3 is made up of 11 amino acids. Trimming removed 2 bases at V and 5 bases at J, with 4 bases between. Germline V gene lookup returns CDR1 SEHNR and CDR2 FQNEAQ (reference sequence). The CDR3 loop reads CASSLNHEQYF. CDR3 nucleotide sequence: TGTGCCAGCAGCTTAAACCACGAGCAGTACTTC.

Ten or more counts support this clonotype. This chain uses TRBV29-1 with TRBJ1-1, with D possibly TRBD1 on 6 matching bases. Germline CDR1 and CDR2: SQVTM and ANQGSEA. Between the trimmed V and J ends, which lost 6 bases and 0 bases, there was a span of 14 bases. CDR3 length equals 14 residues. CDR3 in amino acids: CSVGADGMNTEAFF. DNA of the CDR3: TGCAGCGTGGGGGCGGACGGCATGAACACTGAAGCTTTCTTT.